This T cell receptor (beta chain) is from a study of cytomegalovirus exposure and HLA in healthy donors. CDR1 is SGHRS, CDR2 YFSETQ, per germline. This CDR3 spans 16 amino acids. The V and J ends lost 0 bases and 2 bases, in that order; junction bases with no gene match: 3. The PCR ran on 60 Vbeta and 13 Jbeta primers. Data came from immunoSEQ multiplex PCR; TCRdb stores just in-frame clones and leaves some out. The sample holds 130,000 to 150,000 clones, approximately 79% seen once. The receptor's source is a woman aged 45-59 years in good health and CMV-seropositive. Sequenced: PBMCs. The rearrangement uses TRBV5-1 and TRBJ2-1, with TRBD2 matching 9 bases. CDR3 in amino acids: CASSLVAGEAYNEQFF. Here the CDR3 DNA reads TGCGCCAGCAGCTTGGTAGCGGGGGAAGCCTACAATGAGCAGTTCTTC. Combining the CDR3 with reference TRBV5-1 and TRBJ2-1 gives the whole variable domain KAGVTQTPRYLIKTRGQQVTLSCSPISGHRSVSWYQQTPGQGLQFLFEYFSETQRNKGNFPGRFSGRQFSNSRSEMNVSTLELGDSALYLCASSLVAGEAYNEQFFGPGTRLTVL.